This TCR beta chain was identified in a study of T cells in Graves' hyperthyroidism and ophthalmopathy. The wider study: Pretreatment peripheral blood was obtained at initial diagnosis. Study-wide results and limits: Prediction of ophthalmopathy progression came a median approximately 6.6 months pre-onset.

TCR beta CDR3 sequences were amplified from RNA transcripts. Carried out on the TCR CDR3, a first-round RT-PCR used the HTBI primer set. TCRdb reprocessed the multiplex PCR reads with MiXCR, giving one entry per CDR3 protein. The sample holds under 350,000 distinct CDR3 sequences, around a sixth seen once. Stable Graves' hyperthyroidism meant no ophthalmopathy progression within 18 months. Diagnosis rested on symptoms, serum thyroxine and TRAb, thyroid ultrasound, and orbital computed tomography. V lost 5 bases to trimming and J lost 5 bases; unmatched junction nucleotides: 6. The V gene's germline CDR1 is SGHVS and CDR2 FQNEAQ. The CDR3 runs to 14 residues. As to this clonotype: Its target is unknown.

The rearrangement joins TRBV7-8 to TRBJ2-1, with 7 bases matching TRBD1. Sequencing was performed on blood. This TCR derives from a woman in her forties or fifties with Graves' hyperthyroidism. CDR3 coding DNA: TGTGCCAGCAGCGCGCACAGGGGCCACAATGAGCAGTTCTTC. Translated: CASSAHRGHNEQFF.